Shown below are 21 T cell receptor beta chains from a single sample sequenced in a study of technical replicates of blood from a handful of donors. Here immunoSEQ multiplex PCR was the method, and the copy in TCRdb shows in-frame clones only, minus some. In the table there are 65,000 to 95,000 clones, around 93% of which are singletons. Input material: T cells isolated from PBMCs. The receptor set was obtained from a human donor in good health.

The chain couples TRBV7-9 to TRBJ2-1; perhaps TRBD2 as D (6 bases). CDR1 and CDR2 from the germline V gene are SEHNR and FQNEAQ (reference sequence). Trimming shortened V by 6 bases and J by 6 bases, and 9 bases separated the two germline ends. The CDR3 has 12 residues. CDR3: CASSHGGNEQFF. Written as DNA, the CDR3 is TGTGCCAGCAGTCACGGGGGCAATGAGCAGTTCTTC. Complete variable domain (other parts from reference TRBV7-9 and TRBJ2-1): DTGVSQNPRHKITKRGQNVTFRCDPISEHNRLYWYRQTLGQGPEFLTYFQNEAQLEKSRLLSDRFSAERPKGSFSTLEIQRTEQGDSAMYLCASSHGGNEQFFGPGTRLTVL.

The CDR3 coding sequence is TGTGCCAGCAGCTTAGCAGCCGGGACAGGGGACGGAAACACCATATATTTT. It specifies CASSLAAGTGDGNTIYF. This chain joins TRBV13 and TRBJ1-3, with 10 positions matching TRBD1. With V trimmed by 1 base and J by 4 bases, 7 bases remained unmatched. The CDR3 is 17 amino acids. Germline V gene sequence: CDR1 PRHDT, CDR2 FYEKMQ (reference sequence).

This chain uses TRBV27 with TRBJ1-6; the match to TRBD1 covers 7 bases. This CDR3 spans 14 amino acids. Trimming cost V 6 bases and J 6 bases; bases outside gene matches: 5. In germline, CDR1 is MNHEY, CDR2 SMNVEV (reference sequence). The DNA of the CDR3 is TGTGCCAGCAGCGAAGGGGACAGTAATTCACCCCTCCACTTT. Amino acid sequence: CASSEGDSNSPLHF.

The chain uses TRBV6-1 and TRBJ2-5, with D unresolved. Germline CDR1 MNHNS, CDR2 SASEGT. V lost 5 bases and J 4 bases, leaving 14 bases between the germline ends. This CDR3 is 14 amino acids long. This chain's CDR3 is CASSHPKSPETQYF. The CDR3 bases are TGTGCCAGCAGTCATCCTAAATCCCCAGAGACCCAGTACTTC.

The chain has TRBV9 and TRBJ1-6; D possibly corresponds to TRBD1 (6 bases). CDR1 and CDR2 from the germline V gene are SGDLS and YYNGEE. V was cut by 4 bases and J by 10 bases, with 15 bases left in between. The CDR3 contains 14 residues. The CDR3 DNA reads as TGTGCCAGCAGCTTAAGACAGGCTAGCTCACCCCTCCACTTT. It translates to CASSLRQASSPLHF.

The DNA of the CDR3 is TGCGCCAGCAGTGCAAGCAGGGGGCTCGGGTCTGAGCAGTACTTC. As protein: CASSASRGLGSEQYF. V usage is TRBV10-1 and J usage is TRBJ2-7; 8 bases are a match to TRBD1. CDR1 and CDR2 (germline): WNHNN, SYGVQD (reference sequence). The CDR3 has 15 residues. J was trimmed by 7 bases and V by 4 bases; bases with no gene match: 12.

The gene calls are TRBV6-5 and TRBJ2-7; D gene ambiguous. Germline V gene sequence: CDR1 MNHEY, CDR2 SVGAGI. The CDR3 loop spans 15 amino acids. V was pared by 6 bases and J by 0 bases, with 15 bases between. The CDR3 nucleotides are TGTGCCAGCAGCCCCAGCGAAGGAAGCTCCTACGAGCAGTACTTC. It is translated as CASSPSEGSSYEQYF.

The J gene is TRBJ1-5, the V gene TRBV2; D uncertain. CDR3 length equals 15 residues. With 6 bases removed from V and 1 base from J, the gap between germline ends came to 13 bases. Looked up from germline, CDR1 is SNHLY and CDR2 is FYNNEI. The CDR3 is CASSSSLGSNQPQHF. CDR3 coding DNA: TGTGCCAGCAGCTCTTCGCTCGGGAGCAATCAGCCCCAGCATTTT.

The chain has TRBV28 and TRBJ2-7; no reliable D call. Germline loops: CDR1 MDHEN, CDR2 SYDVKM. Trimming cost V 2 bases and J 5 bases, with 13 bases left between them. This CDR3 comprises 14 residues. The CDR3 sequence is CASSLPVADHEQYF. In nucleotides, the CDR3 is TGTGCCAGCAGTTTACCTGTAGCCGACCACGAGCAGTACTTC.

In this sample, this clone turned up once. This sequence joins TRBV28 and TRBJ2-7, with D hard to call. CDR1 MDHEN and CDR2 SYDVKM come from the germline V gene. Trimming cost V 5 bases and J 2 bases, with 7 bases left between them. The CDR3 is 12 amino acids. CDR3 bases: TGTGCCAGCAGTCCAGATGCCTACGAGCAGTACTTC. Protein: CASSPDAYEQYF.

The chain employs TRBV4-1 and TRBJ2-7; D unclear. Germline lookup yields CDR1 MGHRA and CDR2 YSYEKL. CDR3 length: 16 residues. The ends were cut back, 4 bases at V and 2 bases at J, with 18 bases in the middle. The CDR3 spells CASSPKPSVSAYEQYF. Here the CDR3 DNA reads TGCGCCAGCAGCCCCAAGCCGAGCGTATCGGCCTACGAGCAGTACTTC.

The rearrangement links TRBV28 to TRBJ2-7, with 8 bases that match TRBD1. Germline assignment: CDR1 MDHEN and CDR2 SYDVKM. CDR3 length equals 12 residues. J was trimmed by 5 bases and V by 7 bases; bases with no gene match: 4. CDR3 DNA sequence: TGTGCCAGCATGGACAGGGCCCACGAGCAGTACTTC. It translates to CASMDRAHEQYF.

The rearrangement joins TRBV5-1 to TRBJ1-2; TRBD1 agrees at 9 bases. Germline CDR1 is SGHRS and CDR2 is YFSETQ. The CDR3 is 13 residues long. The V and J ends lost 4 bases and 9 bases, in that order; junction bases with no gene match: 7. CDR3 nucleotide sequence: TGCGCCAGCAGCCCGGGAGGACAGGGGAGCTACACCTTC. It specifies CASSPGGQGSYTF.

The V and J genes are TRBV4-1 and TRBJ2-6; tentatively, D is TRBD1 (6 bases). The CDR3 totals 20 residues. Trimming took off 0 bases at V and 0 bases at J, with 18 bases between the two ends. Germline V gene sequence: CDR1 MGHRA, CDR2 YSYEKL. In nucleotides, the CDR3 is TGCGCCAGCAGCCAAGAACGGACAGATAGAATTTACTCTGGGGCCAACGTCCTGACTTTC. As protein: CASSQERTDRIYSGANVLTF.

The gene calls are TRBV28 and TRBJ2-5, with D perhaps matching TRBD2 (6 bases). The germline V and J ends were trimmed by 4 bases and 10 bases, with 28 bases remaining between them. The CDR3 is made up of 17 amino acids. Per germline, CDR1 MDHEN and CDR2 SYDVKM. The CDR3 DNA sequence: TGTGCCAGCAGTTGGAACGAACCGGGACTCCCGGCCGGGGGCCAGTACTTC. Its translation: CASSWNEPGLPAGGQYF. Complete variable domain (other parts from reference TRBV28 and TRBJ2-5): DVKVTQSSRYLVKRTGEKVFLECVQDMDHENMFWYRQDPGLGLRLIYFSYDVKMKEKGDIPEGYSVSREKKERFSLILESASTNQTSMYLCASSWNEPGLPAGGQYFGPGTRLLVL.

The rearrangement joins TRBV5-1 to TRBJ2-3; D unclear. The V end lost 0 bases, the J end lost 2 bases, and 13 bases lay between the germline ends. CDR1 and CDR2 (germline): SGHRS, YFSETQ. The CDR3 loop spans 16 amino acids. The CDR3 region is CASSLAILANTDTQYF. The CDR3, as DNA: TGCGCCAGCAGCTTGGCCATCTTGGCAAACACAGATACGCAGTATTTT.

The chain is built from TRBV5-6 and TRBJ2-7; D might be TRBD1 (5 bases). Between the trimmed V and J ends, which lost 2 bases and 6 bases, there was a span of 9 bases. Germline CDR1 and CDR2: SGHDT and YYEEEE. The CDR3 loop spans 12 amino acids. The CDR3 DNA reads TGTGCCAGCAGCTTTTCGACAGCCGAGCAGTACTTC. Translation: CASSFSTAEQYF.

The chain couples TRBV27 to TRBJ1-5, with 8 bases matching TRBD1. The ends lost 3 bases at V and 2 bases at J; junction bases unmatched: 6. CDR3 length equals 16 residues. CDR1 is MNHEY, CDR2 SMNVEV, per germline (reference sequence). The CDR3 region is CASSLNRGDGNQPQHF. Written as DNA, the CDR3 is TGTGCCAGCAGTTTGAACAGGGGGGATGGCAATCAGCCCCAGCATTTT.

CDR3 sequence reads: CASSLETVAGELFF. The DNA for the CDR3 is TGCGCCAGCAGCTTGGAGACAGTCGCCGGGGAGCTGTTTTTT. The gene calls are TRBV5-1 and TRBJ2-2, with D tentatively TRBD1 (5 bases). Germline V gene sequence: CDR1 SGHRS, CDR2 YFSETQ. The V and J ends lost 0 bases and 6 bases respectively, with 9 bases between them. The CDR3 sequence is 14 residues long.

This sequence joins TRBV2 and TRBJ2-5; D not resolved. Trimming shortened V by 9 bases and J by 6 bases, and 2 bases separated the two germline ends. Germline lookup yields CDR1 SNHLY and CDR2 FYNNEI. The CDR3 totals 8 residues. CDR3 amino acids: CASKTQYF. CDR3 sequence (DNA): TGTGCCAGTAAGACCCAGTACTTC.

The CDR3 coding sequence is TGTGCCAGCAGTCCGACAGGGCTAGAGGAAAAACTGTTTTTT. Its protein product is CASSPTGLEEKLFF. The V call is TRBV6-5, the J call TRBJ1-4, with TRBD1 identical over 7 bases. The germline V gene encodes CDR1 MNHEY and CDR2 SVGAGI. This CDR3 spans 14 amino acids. V shed 5 bases, J shed 8 bases, and the junction held 8 bases outside the gene matches.